This T cell receptor (beta chain) is from a study of blood T cell repertoires in COVID-19. About the research overall: Acute and convalescent COVID-19 specimens originated in the United States, Italy and Spain.

V was clipped by 3 bases and J by 6 bases, with 18 bases between them. Germline-derived CDR1 and CDR2 are SGHDN and FVKESK. The CDR3 extends over 15 amino acids. The protocol was immunoSEQ multiplex PCR, while the TCRdb copy is restricted to in-frame clones and leaves out a portion. The data contain 120,000 to 150,000 clones, more than 75% of them singletons. The source material was peripheral blood. V gene TRBV14 combines with J gene TRBJ2-7, with TRBD1 as a possible D gene (5 bases). The sequence was collected from a man aged 50-59 years who had recovered from COVID-19. CDR3 loop: CASSHLAGRRGEQYF. CDR3 DNA: TGTGCCAGCAGCCACTTGGCAGGGCGGCGCGGCGAGCAGTACTTC.